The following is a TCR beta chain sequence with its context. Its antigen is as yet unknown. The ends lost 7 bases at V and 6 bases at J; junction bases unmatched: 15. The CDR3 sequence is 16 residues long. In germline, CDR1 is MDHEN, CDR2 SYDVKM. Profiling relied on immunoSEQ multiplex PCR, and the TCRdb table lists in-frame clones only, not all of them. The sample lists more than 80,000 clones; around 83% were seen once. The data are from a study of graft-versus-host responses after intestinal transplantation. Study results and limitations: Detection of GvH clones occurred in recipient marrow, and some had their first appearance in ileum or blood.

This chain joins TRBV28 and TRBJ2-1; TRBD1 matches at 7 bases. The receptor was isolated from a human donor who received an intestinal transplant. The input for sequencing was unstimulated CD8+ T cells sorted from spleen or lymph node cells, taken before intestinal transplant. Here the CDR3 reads CASKPVILSGGNEQFF. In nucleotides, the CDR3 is TGTGCCAGCAAACCCGTGATACTCTCAGGGGGCAATGAGCAGTTCTTC.